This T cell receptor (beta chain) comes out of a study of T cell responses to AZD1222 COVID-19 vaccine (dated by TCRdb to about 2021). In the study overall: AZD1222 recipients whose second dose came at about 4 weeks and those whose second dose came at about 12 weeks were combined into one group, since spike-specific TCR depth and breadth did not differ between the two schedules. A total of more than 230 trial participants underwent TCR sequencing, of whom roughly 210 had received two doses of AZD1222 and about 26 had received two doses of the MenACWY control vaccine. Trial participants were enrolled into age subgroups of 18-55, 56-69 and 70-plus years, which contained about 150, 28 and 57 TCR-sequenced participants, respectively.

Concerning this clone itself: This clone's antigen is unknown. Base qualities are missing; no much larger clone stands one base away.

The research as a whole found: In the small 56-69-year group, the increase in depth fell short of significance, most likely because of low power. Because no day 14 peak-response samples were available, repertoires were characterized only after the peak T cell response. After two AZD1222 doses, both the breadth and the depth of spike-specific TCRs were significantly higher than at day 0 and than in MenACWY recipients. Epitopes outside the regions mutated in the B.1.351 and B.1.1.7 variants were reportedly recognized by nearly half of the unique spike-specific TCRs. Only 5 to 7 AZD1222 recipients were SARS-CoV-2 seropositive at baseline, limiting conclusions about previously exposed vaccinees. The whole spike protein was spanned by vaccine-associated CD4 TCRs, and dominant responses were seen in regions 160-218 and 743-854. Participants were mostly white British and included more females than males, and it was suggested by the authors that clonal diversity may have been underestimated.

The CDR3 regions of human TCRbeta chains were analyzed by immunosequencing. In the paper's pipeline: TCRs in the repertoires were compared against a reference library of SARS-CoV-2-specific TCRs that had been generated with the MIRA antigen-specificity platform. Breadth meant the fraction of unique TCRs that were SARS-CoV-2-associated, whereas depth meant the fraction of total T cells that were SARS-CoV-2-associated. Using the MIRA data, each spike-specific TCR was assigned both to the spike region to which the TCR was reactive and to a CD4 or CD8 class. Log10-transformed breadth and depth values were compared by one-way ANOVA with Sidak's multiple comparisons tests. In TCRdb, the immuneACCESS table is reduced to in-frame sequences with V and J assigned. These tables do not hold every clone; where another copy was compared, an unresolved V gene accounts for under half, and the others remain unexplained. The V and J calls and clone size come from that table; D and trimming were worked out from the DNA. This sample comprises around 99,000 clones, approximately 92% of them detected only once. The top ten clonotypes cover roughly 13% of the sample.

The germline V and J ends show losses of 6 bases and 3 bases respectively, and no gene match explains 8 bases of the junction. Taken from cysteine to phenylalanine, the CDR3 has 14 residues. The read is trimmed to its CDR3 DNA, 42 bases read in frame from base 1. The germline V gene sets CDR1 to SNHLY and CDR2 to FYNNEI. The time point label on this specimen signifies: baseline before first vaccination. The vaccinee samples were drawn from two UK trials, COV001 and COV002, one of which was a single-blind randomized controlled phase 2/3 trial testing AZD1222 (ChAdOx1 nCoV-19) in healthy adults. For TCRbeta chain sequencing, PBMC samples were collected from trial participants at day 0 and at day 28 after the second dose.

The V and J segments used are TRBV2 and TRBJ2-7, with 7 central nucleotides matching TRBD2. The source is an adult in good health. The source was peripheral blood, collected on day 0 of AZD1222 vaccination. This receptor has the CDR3 CASSAQGGSYEQYF. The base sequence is TGTGCCAGCAGCGCCCAAGGCGGGAGCTACGAGCAGTACTTC. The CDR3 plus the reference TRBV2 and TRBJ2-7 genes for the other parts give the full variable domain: EPEVTQTPSHQVTQMGQEVILRCVPISNHLYFYWYRQILGQKVEFLVSFYNNEISEKSEIFDDQFSVERPDGSNFTLKIRSTKLEDSAMYFCASSAQGGSYEQYFGPGTRLTVT.